The clone carrying this TCR beta chain appeared a single time. This sample is part of a study of blood T cells in healthy people across ages. Sample-barcoded 5' priming and a J-beta primer mix drove a second PCR of roughly 6 to 12 cycles. Each CDR3 protein gets one entry after TCRdb re-called the 5' RACE reads with MiXCR. This sample has more than 750,000 distinct CDR3 sequences, with almost 30% found just once. V was clipped by 7 bases and J by 2 bases, with 17 bases between them. Germline CDR1 MNHEY, CDR2 SMNVEV (reference sequence). The CDR3 runs to 15 residues. In addition, the sample was reused for a study of T cells of mothers and their children.

The TCR originated in a woman aged 40 to 55 in good health. The J gene is TRBJ1-2, the V gene TRBV27, with a weak D call TRBD1 (6 bases). The sequencing sample was made of blood. The CDR3 spells CASTKGGQDNYGYTF. DNA for the CDR3: TGTGCCAGCACTAAGGGGGGTCAGGACAACTATGGCTACACCTTC.